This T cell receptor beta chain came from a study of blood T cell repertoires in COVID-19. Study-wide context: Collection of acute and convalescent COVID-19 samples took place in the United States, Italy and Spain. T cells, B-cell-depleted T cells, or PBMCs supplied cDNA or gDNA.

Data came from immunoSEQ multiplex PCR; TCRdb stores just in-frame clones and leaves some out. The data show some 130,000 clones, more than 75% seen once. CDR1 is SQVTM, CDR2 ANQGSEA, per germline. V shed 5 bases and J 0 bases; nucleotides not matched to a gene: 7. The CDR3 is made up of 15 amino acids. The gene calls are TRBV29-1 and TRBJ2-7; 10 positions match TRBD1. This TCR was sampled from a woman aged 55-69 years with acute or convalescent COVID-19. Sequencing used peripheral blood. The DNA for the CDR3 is TGCAGCGTTTCTGCCGGGACAGGGGTCTCCTACGAGCAGTACTTC. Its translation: CSVSAGTGVSYEQYF.